The T cell receptor beta chain under discussion was sequenced for a study of Graves' ophthalmopathy and Graves' hyperthyroidism. V trimming: 4 bases; J trimming: 4 bases; junction bases outside the gene matches: 14. Germline V gives CDR1 SGHRS, CDR2 YFSETQ. This CDR3 has 17 residues. This clonotype came up many times. TCR beta CDR3 amplification used RNA transcripts. RT-PCR was first run with HTBI primers, then multiplex PCR in a second round. TCRdb fed the multiplex PCR reads into MiXCR, producing one record per CDR3 protein. The data hold 350,000 to 450,000 distinct CDR3 sequences, with roughly 21% observed a single time.

What was sequenced was peripheral blood. The V and J genes are TRBV5-1 and TRBJ2-5; 9 bases map to TRBD1. The sequence derives from a woman between 18 and 29 years old with stable Graves' hyperthyroidism. The CDR3 region is CASSPEPGQGIGETQYF. CDR3 DNA: TGCGCCAGCAGCCCAGAACCGGGACAGGGTATAGGAGAGACCCAGTACTTC.